A selection of T cell receptor beta chains follows, all from one sample in a study of CD4 T cells in relation to SARS-CoV-2 and coronaviruses. Antigen specificity for these receptors is unknown. The assay was immunoSEQ multiplex PCR, and TCRdb's table has in-frame clones only and misses some. The table has some 21,000 clones, roughly 80% seen once. Material for sequencing was CD4+ T cells from PBMCs, cultured in vitro. The source is a human donor in good health. The CDR3 runs from the conserved cysteine through the conserved F or W. A D gene is named only where the DNA matches it firmly. A clone size is listed for some rows: how often the clone was seen (once, few, many), or a class if it is expanded.

cdr3_nt cdr3_aa j_call d_call clone_size v_call
TGTGCCAGCAGCTTAGGACCGGGACAGGCCACTGAAGCTTTCTTT CASSLGPGQATEAFF TRBJ1-1 TRBD1 . TRBV7-2
TGTGCCAGCAGCCTCCCCGGGTCGGGCGGGGAGCTGTTTTTT CASSLPGSGGELFF TRBJ2-2 . . TRBV7-6
TGTGCCAGCAGCTTAGAGGGCCTCAATGAGCAGTTCTTC CASSLEGLNEQFF TRBJ2-1 . . TRBV11-3
TGCGCCAGCAGCCAACCTGGAGCCGGGCCTAACTCCTACGAGCAGTACTTC CASSQPGAGPNSYEQYF TRBJ2-7 . . TRBV4-1
TGTGCCAGCAGCCCCAGTGCAGGGGAGGTTGAAGCTTTCTTT CASSPSAGEVEAFF TRBJ1-1 . . TRBV5-4
TGCAGCGTTGGGACTAGCGGGAGTAGGAATGAGCAGTTCTTC CSVGTSGSRNEQFF TRBJ2-1 TRBD2 . TRBV29-1
TGTGCCAGCAGTTTCTCAAGGGTTGGCTACACCTTC CASSFSRVGYTF TRBJ1-2 . once TRBV12-3/TRBV12-4
TGTGCCAGCTCCCCGGACAGGGCCACCGGGGAGCTGTTTTTT CASSPDRATGELFF TRBJ2-2 TRBD1 . TRBV18
TGTGCCAGCAGCCAAGGTCGGGGGGGGCCCTACGAGCAGTACTTC CASSQGRGGPYEQYF TRBJ2-7 TRBD2 . TRBV4-2
TGTGCCAGTAGTCCGTGGACAGGGTCAGATACGCAGTATTTT CASSPWTGSDTQYF TRBJ2-3 TRBD1 . TRBV19
TGTGCCAGCAGCCCCCAGAACACCGGGGAGCTGCTTTTT CASSPQNTGELLF TRBJ2-2 . . TRBV7-6
TGTGCCAGCAGTTACTCGCAGGACATCTCCTACGAGCAGTACTTC CASSYSQDISYEQYF TRBJ2-7 . . TRBV6-2/TRBV6-3
TGTGCCAGCAGCCCGCGGGGCAGCGAGACCGGGGAGCTGTTTTTT CASSPRGSETGELFF TRBJ2-2 . . TRBV4-2
TGTGCCAGCAGTTACTCGTCAGCCGTAGGCTACACCTTC CASSYSSAVGYTF TRBJ1-2 . . TRBV6-5
TGTGCCAGCAGCGGGGGGGCCTCCTACGAGCAGTACTTC CASSGGASYEQYF TRBJ2-7 TRBD2 . TRBV12-3/TRBV12-4
TGCGCCAGCAGTAAGGGGACGAACACTGAAGCTTTCTTT CASSKGTNTEAFF TRBJ1-1 . . TRBV5-1
TGTGCCAGTAAGCTAGCGGGGGGTCACAATGAGCAGTTCTTC CASKLAGGHNEQFF TRBJ2-1 TRBD2 . TRBV6-5
TGCGCCAGCAGCTTGGTAGGGTCCTACGAGCAGTACTTC CASSLVGSYEQYF TRBJ2-7 . . TRBV5-1
TGTGCCAGCAGCGTCATAGGGTACAACACCGGGGAGCTGTTTTTT CASSVIGYNTGELFF TRBJ2-2 . . TRBV9
TGTGCCAGCAGCTTTCTAGCGGGGGGGAGGGCAGATACGCAGTATTTT CASSFLAGGRADTQYF TRBJ2-3 TRBD2 . TRBV11-2
TGTGCCAGCACATCTAGCTCTGGAAACACCATATATTTT CASTSSSGNTIYF TRBJ1-3 . . TRBV6-5
TGCGCCAGCAGCCCTAGACAGGGGGTTGTAGATACGCAGTATTTT CASSPRQGVVDTQYF TRBJ2-3 TRBD1 . TRBV4-1
TGCGCCAGCAGCTTGAAAGGCACAGACGACTATAATTCACCCCTCCACTTT CASSLKGTDDYNSPLHF TRBJ1-6 . few TRBV5-1
TGTGCCAGCAGCGTAGAAGGGACGAGACAGGGACGACAAGAGACCCAGTACTTC CASSVEGTRQGRQETQYF TRBJ2-5 TRBD1 . TRBV9
TGTGCCAGCAGCGTAGCTGGACAGTCTTACGAGCAGTACTTC CASSVAGQSYEQYF TRBJ2-7 . . TRBV9
TGTGCCAGCAGCTTATTGGCCAAAGGCGACACTGAAGCTTTCTTT CASSLLAKGDTEAFF TRBJ1-1 . . TRBV7-9
TGTGCCAGTAGGAGAGGGGCGCCTCAGCCCCAGCATTTT CASRRGAPQPQHF TRBJ1-5 . . TRBV19
TGTGCCAGCAGCGTAGGAGGGGCGCGTACCGGGGAGCTGTTTTTT CASSVGGARTGELFF TRBJ2-2 . . TRBV9
TGTGCCAGCAGCCAAGGAGCGTGGGGGCAGGGGGATGACTATGGCTACACCTTC CASSQGAWGQGDDYGYTF TRBJ1-2 TRBD1 . TRBV3-1/TRBV3-2
TGTGCCAGCAGACAGGAGGGGGCTTCTTCACCCCTCCACTTT CASRQEGASSPLHF TRBJ1-6 TRBD1 . TRBV2
TGTGCCAGCTCACCAGGGGGACAGAACTTTAACACTGAAGCTTTCTTT CASSPGGQNFNTEAFF TRBJ1-1 TRBD1 once TRBV18
TGTGCCAGCAGCACTTACACCGGGGAGCTGTTTTTT CASSTYTGELFF TRBJ2-2 . . TRBV7-3
TGCGCCAGCAGCTTGGCGGACAGTGTTCGAGACATTCAGTACTTC CASSLADSVRDIQYF TRBJ2-4 . . TRBV5-1
TGCGCCAGCAGCCAAGATGGGGGATCTGGAAACACCATATATTTT CASSQDGGSGNTIYF TRBJ1-3 . . TRBV4-3
TGTGCCAGCAGCTTTCCGACTAGCGGGGATTCCTACAATGAGCAGTTCTTC CASSFPTSGDSYNEQFF TRBJ2-1 TRBD2 once TRBV7-2
TGCGCCAGCAGCTTGCACACTAGCGGCACTAGCACAGATACGCAGTATTTT CASSLHTSGTSTDTQYF TRBJ2-3 TRBD2 . TRBV5-1
TGTGCCAGCAGCCCGGGAGGAGCTAGCGGAAACCAAGAGACCCAGTACTTC CASSPGGASGNQETQYF TRBJ2-5 TRBD2 . TRBV9
TGTGCCAGTAGCCAAGTGAATGGAGCGCAGCCCCAGCATTTT CASSQVNGAQPQHF TRBJ1-5 . . TRBV19
TGTGCCAGCAGCCCCGGGCTTGCGGGAGGGCCCTACAATGAGCAGTTCTTC CASSPGLAGGPYNEQFF TRBJ2-1 TRBD2 once TRBV3-1/TRBV3-2
TGTGCCAGCAGCGCCTCAAAAACAGGGACCTACGAGCAGTACTTC CASSASKTGTYEQYF TRBJ2-7 . once TRBV5-4
TGTGCCAGCAGCGTTAGTTCACAGGGGGAAACTGAAGCTTTCTTT CASSVSSQGETEAFF TRBJ1-1 TRBD1 . TRBV9
TGCGCCAGCAGCCAAGTGGGGACAGGGAGCTCCTACGAGCAGTACTTC CASSQVGTGSSYEQYF TRBJ2-7 TRBD1 . TRBV4-1
TGCGCCAGCAGTGAATGGGACGGAAGTTCGACTGAAAAACTGTTTTTT CASSEWDGSSTEKLFF TRBJ1-4 . . TRBV10-2
TGTGCCAGCAGCGTAGATCCTGGCAGGAATTCACCCCTCCACTTT CASSVDPGRNSPLHF TRBJ1-6 . . TRBV9
TGTGCCAGCAGTCCCGCCAGGGGCTACACCTTC CASSPARGYTF TRBJ1-2 . . TRBV2
TGTGCCTGGAGTGACGACAGGGTGGCCTACGAGCAGTACTTC CAWSDDRVAYEQYF TRBJ2-7 TRBD1 . TRBV30
TGCGCCAGCCGTACCGGACTCGCGGGCGAGACCCAGTACTTC CASRTGLAGETQYF TRBJ2-5 . . TRBV5-1
TGTGCCAGCAGTGAAGTAAGTTACGAGCAGTACTTC CASSEVSYEQYF TRBJ2-7 . . TRBV2
TGCGCCAGCAGCCCCCGTTCAGGGCCTTACAATGAGCAGTTCTTC CASSPRSGPYNEQFF TRBJ2-1 . once TRBV4-3
TGCGCCAGCAGCCCAGCCACAGGGGAGGTCCACGAGCAGTACTTC CASSPATGEVHEQYF TRBJ2-7 . . TRBV5-1
TGTGCCACCAGTGACTCTAGCGCCCAGGGGCGGAATGAGCAGTTCTTC CATSDSSAQGRNEQFF TRBJ2-1 . . TRBV24-1
TGTGCCAGCAGCCAAGAGGGAATAGCGGGAATCACAGATACGCAGTATTTT CASSQEGIAGITDTQYF TRBJ2-3 TRBD2 few TRBV4-2
TGCGCCAGCAGTCAACTAAAAATACCTAGGACAGTCATCAGATCGAAAAGCACAGATACGCAGTATTTT CASSQLKIPRTVIRSKSTDTQYF TRBJ2-3 . . TRBV23-1